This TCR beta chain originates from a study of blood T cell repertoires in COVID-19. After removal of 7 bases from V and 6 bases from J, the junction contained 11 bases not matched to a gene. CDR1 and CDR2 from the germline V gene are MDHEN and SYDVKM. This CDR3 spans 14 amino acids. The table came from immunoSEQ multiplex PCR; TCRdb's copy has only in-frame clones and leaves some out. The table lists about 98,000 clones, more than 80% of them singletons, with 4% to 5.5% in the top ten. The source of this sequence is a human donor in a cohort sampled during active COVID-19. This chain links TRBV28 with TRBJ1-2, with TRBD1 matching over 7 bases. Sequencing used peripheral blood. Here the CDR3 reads CASKGAGMNHGYTF. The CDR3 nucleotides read TGTGCCAGCAAGGGGGCAGGGATGAATCATGGCTACACCTTC.